A single sample gave rise to the 20 T cell receptor beta chains below, sequenced in a study of control samples from healthy donors and cancer patients. Data came from immunoSEQ multiplex PCR; TCRdb stores just in-frame clones and leaves some out. The sample records approximately 87,000 clones, 80% to 95% being singletons. The specimen was PBMCs. All receptors come from a woman in her thirties or forties with lung cancer.

The J gene is TRBJ2-7, the V gene TRBV18, with D possibly TRBD2 on 5 matching bases. The V gene lost 6 bases and the J gene lost 1 base, with 13 bases spanning the gap. The CDR3 spans 14 residues. Germline values: CDR1 KGHSH, CDR2 LQKENI. The CDR3 DNA is TGTGCCAGCTCCCCGGGGAGAGGATCCTACGAGCAGTACTTC. It translates to CASSPGRGSYEQYF. The variable domain in full, with the rest retrieved from reference TRBV18 and TRBJ2-7, is NAGVMQNPRHLVRRRGQEARLRCSPMKGHSHVYWYRQLPEEGLKFMVYLQKENIIDESGMPKERFSAEFPKEGPSILRIQQVVRGDSAAYFCASSPGRGSYEQYFGPGTRLTVT.

In this sample, this clone turned up once. The chain carries TRBV2 and TRBJ1-3; D remains unclear. CDR1 is SNHLY, CDR2 FYNNEI, per germline. The CDR3 length is 15 residues. V was shortened by 1 base and J by 0 bases, with 7 bases between the two germline ends. For the CDR3, the DNA is TGTGCCAGCAGTGAAGGGGCCCTCTCTGGAAACACCATATATTTT. Translation: CASSEGALSGNTIYF.

The J gene is TRBJ1-4, the V gene TRBV24-1, with no clear D. Germline V lookup: CDR1 KGHDR, CDR2 SFDVKD. The CDR3 covers 14 residues. Trimming pared 6 bases from V and 7 bases from J, leaving 14 bases between. This CDR3 reads CATSPGIPTEKLFF. The CDR3 DNA follows: TGTGCCACCAGTCCAGGAATTCCCACTGAAAAACTGTTTTTT.

The chain has TRBV14 and TRBJ2-7; D is possibly TRBD1 or TRBD2 (5 bases each). The germline V and J ends were trimmed by 1 base and 3 bases, with 13 bases remaining between them. CDR1 is SGHDN, CDR2 FVKESK, per germline. The length of the CDR3 is 15 residues. The CDR3 nucleotides read TGTGCCAGCAGCCAAGGTGTAGGGGAGCTCTACGAGCAGTACTTC. It specifies CASSQGVGELYEQYF.

This rearrangement joins TRBV5-4 to TRBJ1-2; weak D call: TRBD1 (6 bases). Trimming pared 3 bases from V and 6 bases from J, leaving 9 bases between. Germline V gives CDR1 SGHNT, CDR2 YYREEE (reference sequence). This CDR3 is 12 amino acids long. CDR3 in DNA: TGTGCCAGCAGCTGGGACATAGATGGCTACACCTTC. Residues: CASSWDIDGYTF. The full variable domain, rest sourced from reference TRBV5-4 and TRBJ1-2, is ETGVTQSPTHLIKTRGQQVTLRCSSQSGHNTVSWYQQALGQGPQFIFQYYREEENGRGNFPPRFSGLQFPNYSSELNVNALELDDSALYLCASSWDIDGYTFGSGTRLTVV.

This chain joins TRBV10-3 and TRBJ2-7, with D hard to call. This CDR3 region has 12 residues. CDR1 and CDR2 from the germline V gene are ENHRY and SYGVKD. V shed 2 bases and J shed 3 bases, with 5 bases lying between them. The CDR3 loop reads CAISEEGYEQYF. DNA of the CDR3: TGTGCCATCAGTGAGGAAGGCTACGAGCAGTACTTC.

The CDR3 nucleotides are TGTGCCAGCAGCTTAGCCGGGCATTTGAACACTGAAGCTTTCTTT. Translated: CASSLAGHLNTEAFF. The chain employs TRBV11-2 and TRBJ1-1; no definite D call. This CDR3 comprises 15 residues. From germline, CDR1 is SGHAT and CDR2 FQNNGV. The V gene lost 1 base and the J gene lost 0 bases, with 9 bases spanning the gap.

The chain employs TRBV7-9 and TRBJ2-7; 7 bases line up with TRBD1. This CDR3 spans 15 amino acids. Per the germline V gene, CDR1 is SEHNR and CDR2 is FQNEAQ (reference sequence). V shed 5 bases, J shed 3 bases, and the junction held 10 bases outside the gene matches. The CDR3 loop is CASSPRQGNLYEQYF. For the CDR3, the DNA is TGTGCCAGCAGCCCCAGACAGGGTAATCTCTACGAGCAGTACTTC.

The chain has TRBV7-2 and TRBJ1-1, with a possible D match to TRBD1 (6 bases). The CDR3 consists of 15 residues. V lost 5 bases and J 0 bases, leaving 13 bases between the germline ends. Germline CDR1 SGHTA, CDR2 FQGNSA. CDR3 amino acids: CASSPFQGMNTEAFF. In DNA form, the CDR3 reads TGTGCCAGCAGCCCGTTTCAGGGGATGAACACTGAAGCTTTCTTT.

The V and J genes are TRBV28 and TRBJ1-1; D remains ambiguous. V gave up 5 bases and J gave up 0 bases, with 7 bases separating them. The CDR3 sequence is 13 residues long. Per the germline V gene, CDR1 is MDHEN and CDR2 is SYDVKM. CDR3 loop: CASSLQVNTEAFF. In DNA, the CDR3 is TGTGCCAGCAGTCTTCAGGTGAACACTGAAGCTTTCTTT.

This clone has a single count. The chain recombines TRBV28 with TRBJ1-6; D not resolved. CDR1 and CDR2 (germline): MDHEN, SYDVKM. V was pared by 3 bases and J by 7 bases, with 7 bases between. CDR3 length equals 13 residues. The CDR3 sequence: CASSFTRNSPLHF. The DNA of the CDR3 is TGTGCCAGCAGTTTTACGAGAAATTCACCCCTCCACTTT.

CDR3 DNA sequence: TGTGCCATCAGTGAGTCTAGGGAAGGCTACACCTTC. Encoded protein: CAISESREGYTF. The rearrangement joins TRBV10-3 to TRBJ1-2; D uncertain. Germline CDR1 and CDR2: ENHRY and SYGVKD. V lost 0 bases, J lost 8 bases, and 7 bases lay in between. The CDR3 sequence is 12 residues long.

V gene TRBV6-1 combines with J gene TRBJ1-1, with D perhaps TRBD1 (6 bases). Trimming pared 1 base from V and 0 bases from J, leaving 9 bases between. Germline CDR1 is MNHNS and CDR2 is SASEGT. The CDR3 length is 15 residues. CDR3 sequence: CASSEGWGLNTEAFF. The CDR3 region has the DNA TGTGCCAGCAGTGAAGGGTGGGGGCTGAACACTGAAGCTTTCTTT.

This sequence joins TRBV19 and TRBJ1-2; the match to TRBD1 covers 7 bases. This CDR3 is 19 amino acids long. Germline trimming cut 11 bases from V and 4 bases from J; bases unmatched to any gene: 28. The V gene's germline CDR1 is LNHDA and CDR2 SQIVND (reference sequence). The CDR3 sequence is CASHRSSQQGSIRSYGYTF. As DNA, the CDR3 is TGTGCCTCTCACCGGAGTAGTCAACAGGGGTCAATTAGGTCCTATGGCTACACCTTC.

Turning to this clone: At the DNA level, this CDR3 is encoded by other sequences in the same sample as well. The chain employs TRBV5-5 and TRBJ1-3, with a weak D call TRBD1 (5 bases). V was cut by 0 bases and J by 0 bases, with 7 bases left in between. The V gene's germline CDR1 is SGHKS and CDR2 YYEKEE (reference sequence). The CDR3 has 15 amino acids. The DNA for the CDR3 is TGTGCCAGCAGCTTGGGGGGGATCTCTGGAAACACCATATATTTT. Its protein is CASSLGGISGNTIYF.

V is TRBV12-3 or TRBV12-4 and J is TRBJ1-2; possibly TRBD1 for D (5 bases). This CDR3 has 13 amino acids. Trimming left V 3 bases short and J 4 bases short, with 9 bases between. CDR3 bases: TGTGCCAGCAGTTTCGACACAGGCTATGGCTACACCTTC. Translation gives CASSFDTGYGYTF.

This clone appeared once. V is TRBV24-1 and J is TRBJ2-3; D gene unclear. The germline gives CDR1 KGHDR, CDR2 SFDVKD. The CDR3 runs to 16 residues. Between the trimmed V and J ends, which lost 2 bases and 0 bases, there was a span of 11 bases. The CDR3 region has the DNA TGTGCCACCAGTGATTCTGGCAGAAGTAGCACAGATACGCAGTATTTT. It is translated as CATSDSGRSSTDTQYF.

The genes are TRBV7-2 and TRBJ1-5; D unresolved. This CDR3 region has 15 residues. Trimming cost V 3 bases and J 2 bases, with 11 bases left between them. Per the germline V gene, CDR1 is SGHTA and CDR2 is FQGNSA. Here the CDR3 reads CASSLIPKGNQPQHF. The CDR3 nucleotides read TGTGCCAGCAGCTTGATCCCCAAAGGCAATCAGCCCCAGCATTTT.

The V call is TRBV5-1, the J call TRBJ2-2, with TRBD2 as a possible D gene (7 bases). With 3 bases removed from V and 7 bases from J, the gap between germline ends came to 16 bases. From germline, CDR1 is SGHRS and CDR2 YFSETQ. There are 15 residues in the CDR3. DNA for the CDR3: TGCGCCAGCAGCTGCACGGGGGGCCGGGGCGGGGAGCTGTTTTTT. Amino acid sequence: CASSCTGGRGGELFF. The full variable domain, completed using reference TRBV5-1 and TRBJ2-2, is KAGVTQTPRYLIKTRGQQVTLSCSPISGHRSVSWYQQTPGQGLQFLFEYFSETQRNKGNFPGRFSGRQFSNSRSEMNVSTLELGDSALYLCASSCTGGRGGELFFGEGSRLTVL.

The rearrangement links TRBV1 to TRBJ2-3; the table's D call, TRBD2, was not checked against the DNA. TRBV1 counts as a pseudogene. The CDR3 consists of 17 residues. CDR3 sequence: CTSSQGHLAGGRDTQYF. Written as DNA, the CDR3 is TGCACCAGCAGCCAAGGTCATCTGGCGGGGGGCCGGGATACGCAGTATTTT.